This T cell receptor beta chain emerged from a study of identifying expanded T cells in peripheral blood. CDR1 and CDR2 (germline): WSHSY, SAAADI. CDR3 size: 15 residues. The repertoire was sequenced with immunoSEQ multiplex PCR; TCRdb's copy has only in-frame clones and lacks some. This table holds about 86,000 clones, approximately 85% found once. Points on this clone: At one of its ends the junction is not consistent with the germline gene, which may arise from a read error.

V usage is TRBV10-2 and J usage is TRBJ2-2; 10 bases are a match to TRBD1. Sequencing was carried out using blood. The receptor's source is a person between 18 and 75 years old in good health. The CDR3 loop is CAGSESGTGAGELFF. The CDR3 bases are TGCGCCGGCAGTGAGTCCGGGACAGGGGCCGGGGAGCTGTTTTTT.